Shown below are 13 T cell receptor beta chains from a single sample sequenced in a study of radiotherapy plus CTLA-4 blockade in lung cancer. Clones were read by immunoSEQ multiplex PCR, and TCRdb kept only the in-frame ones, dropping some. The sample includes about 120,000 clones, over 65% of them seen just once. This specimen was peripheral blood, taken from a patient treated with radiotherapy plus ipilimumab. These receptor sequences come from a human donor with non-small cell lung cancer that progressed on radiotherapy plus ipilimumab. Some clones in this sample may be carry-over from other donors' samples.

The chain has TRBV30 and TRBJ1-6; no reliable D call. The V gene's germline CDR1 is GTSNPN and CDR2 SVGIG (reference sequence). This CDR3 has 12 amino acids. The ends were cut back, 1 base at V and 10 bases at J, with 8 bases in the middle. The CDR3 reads CAWSGAGSPLHF. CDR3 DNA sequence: TGTGCCTGGAGTGGGGCTGGCTCACCCCTCCACTTT.

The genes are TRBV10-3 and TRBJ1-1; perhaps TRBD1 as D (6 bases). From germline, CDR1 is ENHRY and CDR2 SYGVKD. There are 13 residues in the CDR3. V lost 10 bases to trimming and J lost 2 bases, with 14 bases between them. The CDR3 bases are TGTGCCACCAACGGGGGGGCAAACACTGAAGCTTTCTTT. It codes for CATNGGANTEAFF.

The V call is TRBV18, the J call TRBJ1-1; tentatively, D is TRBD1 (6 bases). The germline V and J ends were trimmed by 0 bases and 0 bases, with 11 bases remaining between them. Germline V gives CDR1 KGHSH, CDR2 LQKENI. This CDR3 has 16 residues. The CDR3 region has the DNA TGTGCCAGCTCACCACCGACAGGTGGAATGAACACTGAAGCTTTCTTT. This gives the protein CASSPPTGGMNTEAFF.

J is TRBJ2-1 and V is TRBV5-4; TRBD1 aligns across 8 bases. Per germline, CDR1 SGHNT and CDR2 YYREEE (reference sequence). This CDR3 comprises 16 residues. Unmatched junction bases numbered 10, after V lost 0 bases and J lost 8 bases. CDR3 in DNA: TGTGCCAGCAGCTTGGGCTCCCAGGGGGCGGCGGATGAGCAGTTCTTC. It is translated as CASSLGSQGAADEQFF.

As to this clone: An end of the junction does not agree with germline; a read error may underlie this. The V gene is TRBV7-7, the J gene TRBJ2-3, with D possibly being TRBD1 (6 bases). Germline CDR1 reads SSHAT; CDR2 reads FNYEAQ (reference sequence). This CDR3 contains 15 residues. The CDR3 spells CASSPGTSPTDTQYF. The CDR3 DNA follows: TGTGCTAGCAGCCCCGGGACATCACCCACAGATACGCAGTATTTT.

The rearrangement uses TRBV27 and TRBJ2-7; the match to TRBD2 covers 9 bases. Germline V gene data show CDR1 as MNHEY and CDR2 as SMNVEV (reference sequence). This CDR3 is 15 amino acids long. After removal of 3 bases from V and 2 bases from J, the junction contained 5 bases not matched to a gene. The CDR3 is CASSLLRGGPYEQYF. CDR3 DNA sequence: TGTGCCAGCAGTTTGTTGCGGGGGGGACCCTACGAGCAGTACTTC.

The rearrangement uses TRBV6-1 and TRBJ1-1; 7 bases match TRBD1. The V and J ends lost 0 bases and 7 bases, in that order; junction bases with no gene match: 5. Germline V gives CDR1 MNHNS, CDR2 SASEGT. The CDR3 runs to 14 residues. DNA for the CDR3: TGTGCCAGCAGTGAAGCCAGGGGGGGCAGTGAAGCTTTCTTT. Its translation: CASSEARGGSEAFF.

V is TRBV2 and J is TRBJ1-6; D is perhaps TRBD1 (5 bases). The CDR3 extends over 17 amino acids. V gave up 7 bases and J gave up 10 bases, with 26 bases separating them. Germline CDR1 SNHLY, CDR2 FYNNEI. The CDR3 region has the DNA TGTGCCAGCAACGCGTTAGGGCAAGGGGATAGAGGATCACCCCTCCACTTT. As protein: CASNALGQGDRGSPLHF.

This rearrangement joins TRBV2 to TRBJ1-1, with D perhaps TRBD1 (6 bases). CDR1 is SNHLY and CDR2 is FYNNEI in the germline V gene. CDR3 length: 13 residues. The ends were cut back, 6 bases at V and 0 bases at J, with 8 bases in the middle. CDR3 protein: CASRDRLNTEAFF. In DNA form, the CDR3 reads TGTGCCAGCAGGGACAGATTGAACACTGAAGCTTTCTTT.

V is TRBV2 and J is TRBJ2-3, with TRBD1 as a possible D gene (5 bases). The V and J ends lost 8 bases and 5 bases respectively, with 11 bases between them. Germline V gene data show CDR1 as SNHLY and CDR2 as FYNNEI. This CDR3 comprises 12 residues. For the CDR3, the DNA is TGTGCCAGCTTGCAGGGTGGAGATACGCAGTATTTT. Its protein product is CASLQGGDTQYF. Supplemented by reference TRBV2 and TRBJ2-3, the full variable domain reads EPEVTQTPSHQVTQMGQEVILRCVPISNHLYFYWYRQILGQKVEFLVSFYNNEISEKSEIFDDQFSVERPDGSNFTLKIRSTKLEDSAMYFCASLQGGDTQYFGPGTRLTVL.

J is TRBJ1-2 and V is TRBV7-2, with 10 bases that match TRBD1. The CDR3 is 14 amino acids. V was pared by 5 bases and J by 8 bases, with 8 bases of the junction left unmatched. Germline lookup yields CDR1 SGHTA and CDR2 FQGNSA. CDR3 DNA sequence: TGTGCCAGCAGCAGGGACAGGGGTCCGGGGGGCTACACCTTC. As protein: CASSRDRGPGGYTF. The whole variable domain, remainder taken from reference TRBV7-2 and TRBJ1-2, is GAGVSQSPSNKVTEKGKDVELRCDPISGHTALYWYRQSLGQGLEFLIYFQGNSAPDKSGLPSDRFSAERTGGSVSTLTIQRTQQEDSAVYLCASSRDRGPGGYTFGSGTRLTVV.

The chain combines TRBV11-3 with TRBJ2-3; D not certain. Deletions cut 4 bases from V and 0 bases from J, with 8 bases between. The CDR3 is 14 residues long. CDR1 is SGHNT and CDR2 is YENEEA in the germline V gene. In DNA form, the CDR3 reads TGTGCCAGCAGCTCCCTGGAGAGCACAGATACGCAGTATTTT. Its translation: CASSSLESTDTQYF.

Written as DNA, the CDR3 is TGCGCCAGCAGCTTGGTTGGTCTCTCCTACGAGCAGTACTTC. It is translated as CASSLVGLSYEQYF. J is TRBJ2-7 and V is TRBV5-1; no reliable D call. The germline V and J ends were trimmed by 0 bases and 0 bases, with 7 bases remaining between them. CDR1 SGHRS and CDR2 YFSETQ come from the germline V gene. This CDR3 region has 14 residues.